Following are 26 T cell receptor beta chains from one sample sequenced in a study of molecular identifiers for immune sequencing clone quantification. TCRdb called the PCR reads again in MiXCR, with one record for every CDR3 protein. Counted here are approximately 500,000 distinct CDR3 sequences, around 21% occurring once; the ten biggest clones make up about 0.8%. Material for sequencing was naive CD8+ T cells from blood, with Jurkat cell RNA spiked in. As for subset: FACS-sorted CD8+CD4-CCR7+CD45RA+ naive T cells. Source of these receptors: a human donor in good health. Some libraries in this study had Jurkat cell RNA spiked in.

This clonotype was seen ten or more times. This sequence joins TRBV5-1 and TRBJ2-7, with unresolved D. The germline V and J ends were trimmed by 0 bases and 0 bases, with 10 bases remaining between them. The CDR3 runs to 15 residues. From germline, CDR1 is SGHRS and CDR2 YFSETQ. CDR3 bases: TGCGCCAGCAGCTTGGTTGCGGTGGACTCCTACGAGCAGTACTTC. This gives the protein CASSLVAVDSYEQYF.

Worth noting for this clonotype: The junction differs from germline at one of its ends, possibly a read error. J is TRBJ2-7 and V is TRBV5-1; D is unclear. Germline CDR1 is SGHRS and CDR2 is YFSETQ. The CDR3 is made up of 11 amino acids. The CDR3 DNA sequence: TGCGCCGGCAGCTTTGGCACATCGACCTACTTC. It codes for CAGSFGTSTYF.

Many counts were recorded for this clonotype. The chain couples TRBV4-1 to TRBJ1-5, with a possible D match to TRBD1 (5 bases). The CDR3 extends over 17 amino acids. Trimming shortened V by 0 bases and J by 3 bases, and 15 bases separated the two germline ends. Germline V gene lookup returns CDR1 MGHRA and CDR2 YSYEKL. CDR3: CASSQDGRAGDNQPQHF. DNA of the CDR3: TGCGCCAGCAGCCAAGATGGACGGGCGGGGGACAATCAGCCCCAGCATTTT.

The rearrangement joins TRBV2 to TRBJ2-5, with a possible D match to TRBD1 (6 bases). This CDR3 region has 15 residues. Germline V CDR1 and CDR2: SNHLY, FYNNEI. Trimming stripped 9 bases from V and 9 bases from J, with 26 bases between. As DNA, the CDR3 is TGTGCCAGGGAGGAGGTTAGGGGGTTCCTCCGTGCCCAGTACTTC. Its protein product is CAREEVRGFLRAQYF.

This clonotype was detected many times. V gene TRBV29-1 combines with J gene TRBJ1-5; unclear D gene. Germline V lookup: CDR1 SQVTM, CDR2 ANQGSEA. The V and J ends lost 0 bases and 11 bases respectively, with 14 bases between them. CDR3 length equals 13 residues. Written as DNA, the CDR3 is TGCAGCGTTGAAGAGGCCCCCCCCGGGGCCCAGCATTTT. The encoded protein is CSVEEAPPGAQHF.

There are many counts of this clonotype. The CDR3 spells CASSYGTDNEQFF. CDR3 sequence (DNA): TGTGCCAGCAGCTATGGGACGGACAATGAGCAGTTCTTC. The rearrangement joins TRBV7-9 to TRBJ2-1; D may correspond to TRBD1 or TRBD2 (5 bases each). Trimming shortened V by 4 bases and J by 5 bases, and 9 bases separated the two germline ends. Germline V gene data show CDR1 as SEHNR and CDR2 as FQNEAQ (reference sequence). This CDR3 region has 13 residues.

A note on this clonotype: One junction end does not reproduce the germline sequence, and a read error may be involved. The rearrangement joins TRBV5-3 to TRBJ2-3; D unclear. TRBV5-3 is marked as an open reading frame, function uncertain. The CDR3 length is 15 residues. The CDR3 DNA follows: TGTGCCAGCAGCCAAGGTATAGTGAGCACAGATACGCGGTATTTT. It specifies CASSQGIVSTDTRYF.

This clonotype was seen ten or more times. The CDR3 DNA reads as TGCAGTGCTAGAGATGGTTTTCGCACTAGCGGGGGGTACGAGCAGTACTTC. Protein sequence: CSARDGFRTSGGYEQYF. The chain recombines TRBV20-1 with TRBJ2-7; 12 bases are shared with TRBD2. Trimming removed 0 bases from V and 4 bases from J; junction bases left unmatched: 10. Germline V gene data show CDR1 as DFQATT and CDR2 as SNEGSKA (reference sequence). The CDR3 covers 17 residues.

This clonotype appeared many times. This rearrangement joins TRBV7-2 to TRBJ1-5; D gene uncertain. Trimming shortened V by 4 bases and J by 1 base, and 8 bases separated the two germline ends. CDR3 length: 14 residues. Germline assignment: CDR1 SGHTA and CDR2 FQGNSA. The CDR3 DNA is TGTGCCAGCAGCTATTGGATAAGCAATCAGCCCCAGCATTTT. It specifies CASSYWISNQPQHF.

This clonotype has a count of ten or more. The chain has TRBV6-5 and TRBJ2-3; 7 bases match TRBD2. Germline V lookup: CDR1 MNHEY, CDR2 SVGAGI. After removal of 2 bases from V and 2 bases from J, the junction contained 7 bases not matched to a gene. CDR3 length equals 16 residues. CDR3: CASSYRDYPNTDTQYF. In DNA form, the CDR3 reads TGTGCCAGCAGTTACCGGGACTACCCTAACACAGATACGCAGTATTTT.

This chain connects TRBV18 to TRBJ2-3; tentative D call: TRBD2 (6 bases). This CDR3 has 16 residues. V lost 1 base to trimming and J lost 5 bases, with 16 bases between them. Germline values: CDR1 KGHSH, CDR2 LQKENI. In nucleotides, the CDR3 is TGTGCCAGCTCACCACGTAGCGGTCCCATTGGAGATACGCAGTATTTT. Translation gives CASSPRSGPIGDTQYF. Using reference TRBV18 and TRBJ2-3 for the parts outside the CDR3, the full variable domain is NAGVMQNPRHLVRRRGQEARLRCSPMKGHSHVYWYRQLPEEGLKFMVYLQKENIIDESGMPKERFSAEFPKEGPSILRIQQVVRGDSAAYFCASSPRSGPIGDTQYFGPGTRLTVL.

This clonotype was seen a handful of times. This chain connects TRBV10-3 to TRBJ1-4; 8 positions match TRBD1. The J segment lost 5 bases and the V segment lost 1 base, leaving 3 bases of the junction unmatched. CDR1 and CDR2 (germline): ENHRY, SYGVKD. The CDR3 length is 15 residues. In DNA, the CDR3 is TGTGCCATCAGTGAGTGGGGACAGGACAATGAAAAACTGTTTTTT. Translating it yields CAISEWGQDNEKLFF.

Ten or more counts support this clonotype. V gene TRBV7-9 combines with J gene TRBJ1-5, with unresolved D. Germline V gives CDR1 SEHNR, CDR2 FQNEAQ (reference sequence). V lost 1 base and J 6 bases, leaving 13 bases between the germline ends. The CDR3 sequence is 15 residues long. The CDR3 bases are TGTGCCAGCAGCTTAGGGGCCGGGTCTGCTCAGCCCCAGCATTTT. Translation: CASSLGAGSAQPQHF.

This clonotype was counted ten times or more. The gene calls are TRBV13 and TRBJ2-7; TRBD1 matches 9 bases. Germline V gene lookup returns CDR1 PRHDT and CDR2 FYEKMQ (reference sequence). The V segment lost 4 bases and the J segment 6 bases; nucleotides outside the gene matches: 4. The CDR3 extends over 13 amino acids. The CDR3 sequence is CASSWTGVSEQYF. The CDR3 nucleotides are TGTGCCAGCAGCTGGACAGGGGTGAGCGAGCAGTACTTC.

This clonotype appeared many times. The genes are TRBV6-4 and TRBJ2-3; D ambiguous. This CDR3 region has 16 residues. CDR1 MRHNA and CDR2 SNTAGT come from the germline V gene. The ends were cut back, 9 bases at V and 4 bases at J, with 23 bases in the middle. The CDR3 loop is CASSSKPSPGPDTQYF. CDR3 bases: TGTGCCAGTTCGAGCAAGCCCTCCCCGGGCCCAGATACGCAGTATTTT.

There are a few counts of this clonotype. A much larger clone is a single base away; this may be a read error. V usage is TRBV7-9 and J usage is TRBJ2-7, with no clear D. Germline CDR1 and CDR2: SEHNR and FQNEAQ (reference sequence). There are 14 residues in the CDR3. CDR3 nucleotides: TGTGCCAGCAGCTTGTCAGGCCCGACCTACAAGCAGTACTTC. Encoded protein: CASSLSGPTYKQYF.

This clonotype occurred many times. The chain carries TRBV7-6 and TRBJ2-3; TRBD2 agrees at 12 bases. There are 16 residues in the CDR3. With 2 bases clipped from V and 1 base from J, the junction kept 1 base outside the gene matches. Germline loops: CDR1 SGHVS, CDR2 FNYEAQ. CDR3: CASSLWTSGGTDTQYF. The CDR3 DNA is TGTGCCAGCAGCTTATGGACTAGCGGGGGCACAGATACGCAGTATTTT.

This clonotype was seen ten or more times. The genes are TRBV27 and TRBJ2-3; D remains ambiguous. Per germline, CDR1 MNHEY and CDR2 SMNVEV (reference sequence). V lost 6 bases to trimming and J lost 6 bases, with 10 bases between them. The CDR3 covers 12 residues. CDR3 residues: CASRGMRDTQYF. For the CDR3, the DNA is TGTGCCAGCAGGGGAATGAGGGATACGCAGTATTTT.

This clonotype came up many times. The V call is TRBV5-6, the J call TRBJ2-7, with 7 bases fitting TRBD1. Germline values: CDR1 SGHDT, CDR2 YYEEEE. V dropped 4 bases and J dropped 7; count of bases not matched to a gene: 8. The CDR3 runs to 13 residues. DNA of the CDR3: TGTGCCAGCAGCCTGAACAGGGGCCAGGAGCAGTACTTC. Translated: CASSLNRGQEQYF.

Regarding this clonotype: This may arise from a read error, as a much more abundant clone is one base away. This CDR3 is missing its conserved last phenylalanine or tryptophan, likely due to a read error. This rearrangement joins TRBV14 to TRBJ2-7; 7 bases line up with TRBD1. V lost 1 base to trimming and J lost 3 bases; unmatched junction nucleotides: 15. Germline assignment: CDR1 SGHDN and CDR2 FVKESK. There are 18 residues in the CDR3. CDR3: CASSQGGPLKQGFYEQYS. The CDR3 nucleotides are TGTGCCAGCAGCCAAGGAGGCCCGTTAAAACAGGGGTTCTACGAGCAGTACTCC.

About this clonotype: The conserved final phenylalanine or tryptophan is absent from the CDR3, which likely points to a read error. The chain is built from TRBV9 and TRBJ2-7; the match to TRBD2 covers 10 bases. Trimming at V came to 3 bases and at J to 7 bases, leaving 7 bases not matched to a gene. This CDR3 has 14 residues. Germline CDR1 is SGDLS and CDR2 is YYNGEE. The CDR3 spells CASSAAGGPGEQYS. CDR3 DNA: TGTGCCAGCAGCGCAGCGGGAGGGCCGGGGGAGCAGTACTCC.

A few counts support this clonotype. CDR3 protein: CASSQPTGDRAHEQYF. The DNA for the CDR3 is TGTGCCAGCAGCCAACCAACTGGAGACAGGGCCCACGAGCAGTACTTC. V and J are TRBV11-2 and TRBJ2-7; 7 bases are a match to TRBD1. With 5 bases clipped from V and 5 bases from J, the junction kept 15 bases outside the gene matches. The CDR3 loop spans 16 amino acids. Germline lookup yields CDR1 SGHAT and CDR2 FQNNGV.

This clonotype was counted at least ten times. The rearrangement uses TRBV7-8 and TRBJ2-3, with D perhaps being TRBD1 or TRBD2 (7 bases each). V lost 5 bases and J 1 base, leaving 16 bases between the germline ends. This CDR3 contains 16 residues. Germline V CDR1 and CDR2: SGHVS, FQNEAQ. The CDR3 DNA follows: TGTGCCAGCAGCCTAACAGGGGCGGGGGGCACAGATACGCAGTATTTT. Protein product: CASSLTGAGGTDTQYF.

J is TRBJ1-1 and V is TRBV5-6; 8 bases align to TRBD1. The CDR3 covers 16 residues. J was trimmed by 1 base and V by 2 bases; bases with no gene match: 7. The germline V gene encodes CDR1 SGHDT and CDR2 YYEEEE. The chain's CDR3 is CASSFPPGTGNTEAFF. CDR3 nucleotides: TGTGCCAGCAGCTTCCCACCCGGGACAGGGAACACTGAAGCTTTCTTT. The complete variable domain, with remaining parts taken from reference TRBV5-6 and TRBJ1-1, reads DAGVTQSPTHLIKTRGQQVTLRCSPKSGHDTVSWYQQALGQGPQFIFQYYEEEERQRGNFPDRFSGHQFPNYSSELNVNALLLGDSALYLCASSFPPGTGNTEAFFGQGTRLTVV.

The chain couples TRBV27 to TRBJ1-1; no definite D call. V shed 2 bases and J shed 2 bases, with 12 bases lying between them. Germline V gene lookup returns CDR1 MNHEY and CDR2 SMNVEV (reference sequence). The CDR3 consists of 15 residues. The CDR3 coding sequence is TGTGCCAGCAGTTTAATCATGGGTCACAACACTGAAGCTTTCTTT. It yields the protein CASSLIMGHNTEAFF.

Remarks on this clonotype: Since a much larger clone is just one base distant, this may be a read error. DNA for the CDR3: TGTGCCAGCTGCTTCGGGGATAGCAAACAGCCCCAGCATTTT. It codes for CASCFGDSKQPQHF. This sequence joins TRBV6-2 or TRBV6-3 and TRBJ1-5; D is unresolved. Per germline, CDR1 MNHEY and CDR2 SVGEGT. The CDR3 runs 14 residues.